Presented here are 7 T cell receptor beta chains from one specimen sequenced in a study of control samples from healthy donors and cancer patients. Using immunoSEQ multiplex PCR, the repertoire was profiled, and TCRdb retains in-frame clones only, with some absent. The sample consists of under 150,000 clones, 85% to 95% of them appearing once. Sequencing was carried out using blood. The receptors derive from a man aged 25-45 years in good health.

V usage is TRBV5-5 and J usage is TRBJ1-2; 10 bases line up with TRBD1. Germline lookup yields CDR1 SGHKS and CDR2 YYEKEE (reference sequence). Losses at the gene ends were 5 bases for V and 6 bases for J; bases not matched to a gene: 16. This CDR3 has 17 amino acids. The CDR3: CASRYTGTGDVNDGYTF. The CDR3 DNA reads TGTGCCAGCAGATATACCGGGACAGGGGACGTAAATGATGGCTACACCTTC.

The chain couples TRBV30 to TRBJ1-1; 10 positions agree with TRBD1. The CDR3 spans 13 residues. Germline V lookup: CDR1 GTSNPN, CDR2 SVGIG (reference sequence). The J segment lost 4 bases and the V segment lost 5 bases, leaving 4 bases of the junction unmatched. The CDR3 sequence is CAWGGTGVTEAFF. In nucleotides, the CDR3 is TGTGCCTGGGGCGGGACAGGGGTCACTGAAGCTTTCTTT.

The V and J genes are TRBV27 and TRBJ2-7; TRBD2 is a possible D gene (7 bases). The length of the CDR3 is 15 residues. Germline CDR1 and CDR2: MNHEY and SMNVEV (reference sequence). Between the trimmed V and J ends, which lost 10 bases and 3 bases, there was a span of 22 bases. In DNA form, the CDR3 reads TGTGCCACTATGGGGGGGGGCCTGCTATACTACGAGCAGTACTTC. The encoded protein is CATMGGGLLYYEQYF.

The J gene is TRBJ2-1, the V gene TRBV11-2; TRBD2 is a possible D gene (5 bases). CDR3 length equals 12 residues. Germline CDR1 SGHAT, CDR2 FQNNGV. V lost 6 bases and J lost 7, with 10 bases in between. The CDR3 nucleotides read TGTGCCAGCAGTCCAGCGGAAAATGAGCAGTTCTTC. Translated, it gives CASSPAENEQFF. The variable domain in full, with the rest retrieved from reference TRBV11-2 and TRBJ2-1, is EAGVAQSPRYKIIEKRQSVAFWCNPISGHATLYWYQQILGQGPKLLIQFQNNGVVDDSQLPKDRFSAERLKGVDSTLKIQPAKLEDSAVYLCASSPAENEQFFGPGTRLTVL.

The V call is TRBV5-8, the J call TRBJ1-1; no definite D call. This CDR3 spans 13 amino acids. The germline V and J ends were trimmed by 4 bases and 6 bases, with 13 bases remaining between them. In germline, CDR1 is SGHTS, CDR2 YDEGEE. The CDR3: CASSKPRRAEAFF. The CDR3 DNA follows: TGTGCCAGCAGCAAACCGAGGAGGGCTGAAGCTTTCTTT. Looking up the rest from reference TRBV5-8 and TRBJ1-1 gives the full variable domain: EAGVTQSPTHLIKTRGQQATLRCSPISGHTSVYWYQQALGLGLQFLLWYDEGEERNRGNFPPRFSGRQFPNYSSELNVNALELEDSALYLCASSKPRRAEAFFGQGTRLTVV.

V gene TRBV6-5 combines with J gene TRBJ2-3; 7 bases align to TRBD1. The junction had 6 bases not matched to a gene; V was cut back by 7 bases and J by 2 bases. Germline assignment: CDR1 MNHEY and CDR2 SVGAGI. The CDR3 has 14 residues. The CDR3 sequence: CASKIDRATDTQYF. Here the CDR3 DNA reads TGTGCCAGCAAGATAGACAGGGCCACAGATACGCAGTATTTT.

The rearrangement joins TRBV30 to TRBJ2-1; 8 bases match TRBD1. The CDR3 extends over 14 amino acids. Germline V CDR1 and CDR2: GTSNPN, SVGIG (reference sequence). Trimming cost V 7 bases and J 5 bases; bases outside gene matches: 10. The CDR3 reads CASDRDRRNNEQFF. CDR3 sequence (DNA): TGTGCCTCGGACCGGGACAGGAGGAACAATGAGCAGTTCTTC.